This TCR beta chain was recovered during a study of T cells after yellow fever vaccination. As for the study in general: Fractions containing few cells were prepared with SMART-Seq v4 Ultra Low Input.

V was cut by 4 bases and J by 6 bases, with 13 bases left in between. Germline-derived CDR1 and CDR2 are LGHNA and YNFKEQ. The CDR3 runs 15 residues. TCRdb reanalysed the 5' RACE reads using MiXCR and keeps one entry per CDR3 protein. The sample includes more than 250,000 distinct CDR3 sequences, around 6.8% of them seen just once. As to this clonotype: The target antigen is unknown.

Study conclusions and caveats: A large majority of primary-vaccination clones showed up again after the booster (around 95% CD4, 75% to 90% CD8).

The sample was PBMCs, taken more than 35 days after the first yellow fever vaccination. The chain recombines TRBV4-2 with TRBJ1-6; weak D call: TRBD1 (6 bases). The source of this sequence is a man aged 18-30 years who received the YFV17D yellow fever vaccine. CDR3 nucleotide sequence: TGTGCCAGCAGCCCCCGGGACACAACTAATTCACCCCTCCACTTT. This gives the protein CASSPRDTTNSPLHF.